Below are 9 T cell receptor beta chains sequenced from a single sample in a study of Graves' ophthalmopathy and Graves' hyperthyroidism. As the template, RNA transcripts were used to amplify TCR beta CDR3 regions. HTBI primers served in a first-round RT-PCR, which a second-round multiplex PCR followed. TCRdb processed the multiplex PCR reads anew with MiXCR; each CDR3 protein has one entry. Found here are about 1.2 million distinct CDR3 sequences, less than 45% of them singletons; the top ten hold approximately 12%. The sample was peripheral blood or thyroid tissue (not recorded which). These receptors originate from an adult man with Graves' hyperthyroidism.

V usage is TRBV13 and J usage is TRBJ1-2, with D perhaps TRBD1 (5 bases). The CDR3 runs 14 residues. Between the trimmed V and J ends, which lost 6 bases and 8 bases, there was a span of 19 bases. Germline values: CDR1 PRHDT, CDR2 FYEKMQ (reference sequence). The CDR3 DNA reads as TGTGCCAGCAGGGCTGGAGTGCAGGGTGGAGGCTACACCTTC. As protein: CASRAGVQGGGYTF.

CDR3 sequence reads: CAWSSRSYNSPLHF. The CDR3 DNA is TGTGCCTGGAGCAGCCGCTCCTATAATTCACCCCTCCACTTT. The rearrangement uses TRBV30 and TRBJ1-6; the D is unclear. The V gene lost 3 bases and the J gene lost 0 bases, with 6 bases spanning the gap. CDR3 length: 14 amino acids. Germline V gene lookup returns CDR1 GTSNPN and CDR2 SVGIG (reference sequence).

The chain employs TRBV6-6 and TRBJ1-5, with D possibly matching TRBD1 (5 bases). Between the trimmed V and J ends, which lost 5 bases and 9 bases, there was a span of 14 bases. The CDR3 runs to 13 residues. Germline CDR1 is MNHNY and CDR2 is SVGAGI (reference sequence). This CDR3 reads CASSHTGLVPQHF. The CDR3 nucleotides read TGTGCCAGCAGTCACACGGGACTAGTGCCCCAGCATTTT.

This clonotype occurred many times. This chain connects TRBV20-1 to TRBJ1-6, with a tentative D call TRBD1 (5 bases). Trimming took 3 bases from V and 9 from J, leaving 12 bases between them. The CDR3 totals 13 residues. Per germline, CDR1 DFQATT and CDR2 SNEGSKA (reference sequence). The CDR3, as DNA: TGCAGTGCTAGTCTGGGGCGAGGTTCACCCCTCCACTTT. Protein product: CSASLGRGSPLHF.

At least ten counts were recorded for this clonotype. This rearrangement joins TRBV15 to TRBJ2-5, with D perhaps matching TRBD1 or TRBD2 (5 bases each). The germline CDR1 and CDR2 sequences are LNHNV and YYDKDF (reference sequence). Trimming pared 4 bases from V and 5 bases from J, leaving 20 bases between. The CDR3 is 16 residues long. This chain's CDR3 is CATSIPTVETGETQYF. CDR3 sequence (DNA): TGTGCCACCAGCATACCGACAGTGGAGACGGGGGAGACCCAGTACTTC.

V is TRBV5-1 and J is TRBJ2-7, with 13 bases aligning to TRBD2. With 4 bases clipped from V and 2 bases from J, the junction kept 12 bases outside the gene matches. The CDR3 extends over 18 amino acids. Germline V lookup: CDR1 SGHRS, CDR2 YFSETQ. The CDR3 is CASSRGLAGVESTYEQYF. DNA of the CDR3: TGCGCCAGCAGCCGAGGACTAGCGGGAGTGGAAAGTACCTACGAGCAGTACTTC.

This chain connects TRBV20-1 to TRBJ1-2, with 7 bases matching TRBD1. Losses at the gene ends were 3 bases for V and 5 bases for J; bases not matched to a gene: 9. Germline V gives CDR1 DFQATT, CDR2 SNEGSKA (reference sequence). This CDR3 is 14 amino acids long. DNA of the CDR3: TGCAGTGCTAGGTGGGACAGCTTGAGGTATGGCTACACCTTC. It yields the protein CSARWDSLRYGYTF.

The chain combines TRBV24-1 with TRBJ2-5, with TRBD1 matching 10 bases. The trim removed 5 bases at V and 5 bases at J, leaving 7 bases unmatched. The CDR3 totals 15 residues. The germline V gene encodes CDR1 KGHDR and CDR2 SFDVKD. The CDR3 region is CATSGGQGFEETQYF. The CDR3 DNA is TGTGCCACCAGTGGGGGACAGGGGTTTGAGGAGACCCAGTACTTC.

At least ten counts were recorded for this clonotype. This rearrangement joins TRBV20-1 to TRBJ1-1; D call uncertain. Trimming left V 5 bases short and J 6 bases short, with 13 bases between. Germline CDR1 and CDR2: DFQATT and SNEGSKA (reference sequence). This CDR3 comprises 12 residues. The CDR3 loop reads CSARPEKAEAFF. The DNA of the CDR3 is TGCAGTGCTCGACCCGAGAAGGCTGAAGCTTTCTTT.